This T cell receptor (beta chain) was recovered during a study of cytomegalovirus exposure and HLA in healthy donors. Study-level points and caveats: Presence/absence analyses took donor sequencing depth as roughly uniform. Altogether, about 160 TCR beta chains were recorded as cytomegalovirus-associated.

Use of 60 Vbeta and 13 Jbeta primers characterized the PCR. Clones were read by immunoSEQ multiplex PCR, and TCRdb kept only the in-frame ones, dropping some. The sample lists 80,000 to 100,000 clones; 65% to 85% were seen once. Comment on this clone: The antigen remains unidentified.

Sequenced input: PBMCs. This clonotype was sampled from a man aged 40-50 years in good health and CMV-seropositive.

CDR3 DNA sequence: TGTGCCAGCAGCCAAGACCTAAACAGGGTTCAGCCCCAGCATTTT. This encodes CASSQDLNRVQPQHF. The V and J genes are TRBV4-2 and TRBJ1-5, with D possibly TRBD1 on 6 matching bases. CDR3 length: 15 residues. V dropped 0 bases and J dropped 6 bases, with 12 bases sitting between them. Germline assignment: CDR1 LGHNA and CDR2 YNFKEQ.